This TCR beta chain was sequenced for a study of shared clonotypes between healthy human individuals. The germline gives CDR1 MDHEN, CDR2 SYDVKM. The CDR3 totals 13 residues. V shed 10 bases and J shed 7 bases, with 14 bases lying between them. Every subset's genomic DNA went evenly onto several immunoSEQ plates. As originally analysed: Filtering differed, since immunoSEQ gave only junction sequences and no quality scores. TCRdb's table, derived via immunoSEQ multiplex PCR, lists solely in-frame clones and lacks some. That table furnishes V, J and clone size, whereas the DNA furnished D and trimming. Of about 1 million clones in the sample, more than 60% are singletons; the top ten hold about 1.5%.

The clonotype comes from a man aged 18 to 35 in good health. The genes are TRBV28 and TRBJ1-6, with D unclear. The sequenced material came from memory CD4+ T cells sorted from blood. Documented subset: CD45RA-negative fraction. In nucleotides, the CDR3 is TGTGCCACTGTAGGGCAAAGAAATTCACCCCTCCACTTT. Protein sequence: CATVGQRNSPLHF.